The clone carrying this T cell receptor (beta chain) was detected a few times. As yet, its antigen is unknown. These data come from a study of CD8 T cells in ankylosing spondylitis. Study-level points and caveats: Blood from ankylosing spondylitis patients appeared to carry a characteristic roughly 8-variant TCR beta motif. Reportedly, significant enrichment of disease-linked clones occurred in matched ankylosing spondylitis synovial fluid.

TCRdb redid the calling of the 5' RACE reads with MiXCR, one entry per CDR3 protein. The sample holds fewer than 400,000 distinct CDR3 sequences, approximately 14% seen once. Trimming removed 5 bases from V and 12 bases from J; junction bases left unmatched: 11. CDR3 length: 13 amino acids. This receptor was obtained from a male donor with ankylosing spondylitis or in good health (not recorded which). The chain recombines TRBV12-3 or TRBV12-4 with TRBJ1-1; 8 positions match TRBD1. Sequences were obtained from blood, either unsorted or a sorted T cell fraction (not recorded which). The CDR3: CASSMTGAPVPFF. In DNA form, the CDR3 reads TGTGCCAGCAGTATGACAGGGGCCCCTGTCCCTTTCTTT.